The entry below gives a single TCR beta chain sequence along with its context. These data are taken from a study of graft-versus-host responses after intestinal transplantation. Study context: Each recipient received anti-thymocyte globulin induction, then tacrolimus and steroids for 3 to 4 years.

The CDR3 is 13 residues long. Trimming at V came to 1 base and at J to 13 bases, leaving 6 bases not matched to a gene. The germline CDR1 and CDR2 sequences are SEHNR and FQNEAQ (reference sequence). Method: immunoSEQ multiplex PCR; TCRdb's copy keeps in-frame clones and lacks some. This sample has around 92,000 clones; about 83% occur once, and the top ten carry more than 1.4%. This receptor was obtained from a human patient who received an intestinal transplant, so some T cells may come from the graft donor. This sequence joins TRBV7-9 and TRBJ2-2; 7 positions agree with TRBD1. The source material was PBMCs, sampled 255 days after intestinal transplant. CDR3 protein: CASSLGWDSRLFF. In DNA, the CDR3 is TGTGCCAGCAGCTTAGGGTGGGACAGCAGGCTGTTTTTT.